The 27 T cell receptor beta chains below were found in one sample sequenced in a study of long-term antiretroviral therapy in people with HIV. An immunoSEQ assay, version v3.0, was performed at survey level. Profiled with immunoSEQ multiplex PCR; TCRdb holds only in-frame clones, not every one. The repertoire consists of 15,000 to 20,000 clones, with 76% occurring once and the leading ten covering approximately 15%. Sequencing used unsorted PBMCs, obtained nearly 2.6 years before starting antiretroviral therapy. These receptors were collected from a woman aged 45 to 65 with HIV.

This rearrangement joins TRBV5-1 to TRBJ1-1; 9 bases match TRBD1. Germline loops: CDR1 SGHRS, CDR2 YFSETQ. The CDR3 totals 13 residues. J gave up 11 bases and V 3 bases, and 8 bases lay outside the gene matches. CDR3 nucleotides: TGCGCCAGCAGCTCTGAGGGACAGGGCAAGGCTTTCTTT. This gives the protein CASSSEGQGKAFF.

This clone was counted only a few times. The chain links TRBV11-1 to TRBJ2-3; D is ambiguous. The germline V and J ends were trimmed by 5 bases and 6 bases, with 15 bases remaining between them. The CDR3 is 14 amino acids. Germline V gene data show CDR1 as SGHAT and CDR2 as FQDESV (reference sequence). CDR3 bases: TGTGCCAGCAGCGATTCTACAGAGAGGGATACGCAGTATTTT. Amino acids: CASSDSTERDTQYF.

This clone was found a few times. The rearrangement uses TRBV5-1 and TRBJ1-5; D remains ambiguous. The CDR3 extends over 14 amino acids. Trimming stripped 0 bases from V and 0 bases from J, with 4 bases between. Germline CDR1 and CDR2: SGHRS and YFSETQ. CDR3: CASSLDSSNQPQHF. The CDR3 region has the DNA TGCGCCAGCAGCTTGGACAGTAGCAATCAGCCCCAGCATTTT.

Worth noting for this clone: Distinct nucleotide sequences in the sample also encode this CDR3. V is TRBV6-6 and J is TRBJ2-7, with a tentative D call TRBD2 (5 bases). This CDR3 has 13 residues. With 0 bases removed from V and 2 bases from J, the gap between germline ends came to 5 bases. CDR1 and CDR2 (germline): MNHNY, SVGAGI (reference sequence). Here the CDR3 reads CASSYSGAYEQYF. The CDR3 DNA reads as TGTGCCAGCAGTTACTCGGGAGCCTACGAGCAGTACTTC.

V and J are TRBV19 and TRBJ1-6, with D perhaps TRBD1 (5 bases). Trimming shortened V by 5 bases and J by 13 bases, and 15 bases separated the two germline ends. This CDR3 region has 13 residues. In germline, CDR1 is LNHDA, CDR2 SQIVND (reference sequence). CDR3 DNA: TGTGCCAGTAGTCTAGGGACCGACGTCCCCCTCCACTTT. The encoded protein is CASSLGTDVPLHF.

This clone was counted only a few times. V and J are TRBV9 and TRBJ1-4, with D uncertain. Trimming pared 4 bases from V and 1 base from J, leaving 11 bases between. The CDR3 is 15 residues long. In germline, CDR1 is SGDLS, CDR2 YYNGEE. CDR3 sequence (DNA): TGTGCCAGCAGCCCACGCGGGGTAACTAATGAAAAACTGTTTTTT. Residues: CASSPRGVTNEKLFF.

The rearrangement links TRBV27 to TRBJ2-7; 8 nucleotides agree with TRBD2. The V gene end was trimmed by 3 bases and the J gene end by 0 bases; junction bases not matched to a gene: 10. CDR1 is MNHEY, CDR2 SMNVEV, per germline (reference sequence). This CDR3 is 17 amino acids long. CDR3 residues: CASSFRRGSGDSYEQYF. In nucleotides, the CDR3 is TGTGCCAGCAGTTTCCGACGCGGTAGCGGGGACTCCTACGAGCAGTACTTC.

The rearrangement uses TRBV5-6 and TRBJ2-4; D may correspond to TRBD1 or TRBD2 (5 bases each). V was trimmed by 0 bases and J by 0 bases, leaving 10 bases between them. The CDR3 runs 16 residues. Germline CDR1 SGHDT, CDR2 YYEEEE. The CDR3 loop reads CASSLAGDLAKNIQYF. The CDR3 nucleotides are TGTGCCAGCAGCTTGGCCGGGGACCTAGCCAAAAACATTCAGTACTTC. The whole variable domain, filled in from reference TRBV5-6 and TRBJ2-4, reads DAGVTQSPTHLIKTRGQQVTLRCSPKSGHDTVSWYQQALGQGPQFIFQYYEEEERQRGNFPDRFSGHQFPNYSSELNVNALLLGDSALYLCASSLAGDLAKNIQYFGAGTRLSVL.

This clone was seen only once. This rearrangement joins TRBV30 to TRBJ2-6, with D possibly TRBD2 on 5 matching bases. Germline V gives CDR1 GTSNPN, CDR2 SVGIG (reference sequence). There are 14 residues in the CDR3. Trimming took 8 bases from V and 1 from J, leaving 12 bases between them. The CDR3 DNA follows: TGTGCCGGTATGACGGGGTCTGGGGCCAACGTCCTGACTTTC. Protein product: CAGMTGSGANVLTF. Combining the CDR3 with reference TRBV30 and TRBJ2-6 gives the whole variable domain SQTIHQWPATLVQPVGSPLSLECTVEGTSNPNLYWYRQAAGRGLQLLFYSVGIGQISSEVPQNLSASRPQDRQFILSSKKLLLSDSGFYLCAGMTGSGANVLTFGAGSRLTVL.

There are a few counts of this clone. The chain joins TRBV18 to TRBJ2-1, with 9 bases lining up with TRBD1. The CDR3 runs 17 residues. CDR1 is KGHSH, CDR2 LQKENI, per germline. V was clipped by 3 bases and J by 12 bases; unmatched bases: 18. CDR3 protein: CASSPSTGTGLFGMQFF. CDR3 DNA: TGTGCCAGCTCACCCTCGACCGGGACAGGGTTATTTGGTATGCAGTTCTTC.

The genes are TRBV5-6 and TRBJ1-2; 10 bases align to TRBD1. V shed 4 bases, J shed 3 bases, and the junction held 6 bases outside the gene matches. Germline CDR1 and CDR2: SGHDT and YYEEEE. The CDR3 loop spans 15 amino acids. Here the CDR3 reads CASSQRDRGHYGYTF. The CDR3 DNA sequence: TGTGCCAGCAGCCAGCGGGACAGGGGCCACTATGGCTACACCTTC.

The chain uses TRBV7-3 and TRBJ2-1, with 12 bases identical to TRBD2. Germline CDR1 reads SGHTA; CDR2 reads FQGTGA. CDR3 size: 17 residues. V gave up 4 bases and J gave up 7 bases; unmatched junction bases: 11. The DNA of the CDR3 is TGTGCCAGCAGCTCCGACCCCCTCGGGACTAGCGGGAATGAGCAGTTCTTC. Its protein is CASSSDPLGTSGNEQFF.

CDR3 protein: CASSLAGGTGELFF. CDR3 DNA sequence: TGTGCCAGCAGCTTAGCGGGCGGCACCGGGGAGCTGTTTTTT. The chain has TRBV7-9 and TRBJ2-2; D unclear. V shed 0 bases and J shed 4 bases, with 6 bases lying between them. Germline V CDR1 and CDR2: SEHNR, FQNEAQ (reference sequence). The CDR3 consists of 14 residues.

The CDR3 reads CASSLARQGGEQYV. DNA of the CDR3: TGTGCCAGCAGCTTAGCAAGACAGGGGGGCGAGCAGTACGTC. V gene TRBV7-8 combines with J gene TRBJ2-7; 9 nucleotides match TRBD1. The CDR3 consists of 14 residues. The V segment lost 0 bases and the J segment 6 bases; nucleotides outside the gene matches: 3. The germline V gene has CDR1 SGHVS and CDR2 FQNEAQ.

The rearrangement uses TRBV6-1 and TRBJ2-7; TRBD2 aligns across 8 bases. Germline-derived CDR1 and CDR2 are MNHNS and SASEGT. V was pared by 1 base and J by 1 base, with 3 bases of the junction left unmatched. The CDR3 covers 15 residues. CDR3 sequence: CASSEGGGPSYEQYF. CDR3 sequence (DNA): TGTGCCAGCAGTGAAGGCGGGGGGCCTTCCTACGAGCAGTACTTC.

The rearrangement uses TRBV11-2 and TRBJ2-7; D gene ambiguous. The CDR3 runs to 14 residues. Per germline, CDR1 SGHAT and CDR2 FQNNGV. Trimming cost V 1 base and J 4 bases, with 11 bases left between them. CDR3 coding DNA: TGTGCCAGCAGCTTAGTGAGGTCCCAGTACGAGCAGTACTTC. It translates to CASSLVRSQYEQYF.

Here the CDR3 DNA reads TGTGCCAGCAGCTGGGGGGGGATCACTGAAGCTTTCTTT. Residues: CASSWGGITEAFF. The V and J genes are TRBV5-4 and TRBJ1-1, with a possible D match to TRBD1 (5 bases). The CDR3 extends over 13 amino acids. The ends were cut back, 3 bases at V and 4 bases at J, with 10 bases in the middle. Germline CDR1 reads SGHNT; CDR2 reads YYREEE (reference sequence).

The CDR3 DNA reads as TGTGCCAGCAGAGTCGGACTAGCGGGCCTCCAAGAGACCCAGTACTTC. This sequence encodes CASRVGLAGLQETQYF. The chain combines TRBV7-2 with TRBJ2-5; TRBD2 matches 11 bases. This CDR3 spans 16 amino acids. Germline V gives CDR1 SGHTA, CDR2 FQGNSA. V trimming: 6 bases; J trimming: 1 base; junction bases outside the gene matches: 7.

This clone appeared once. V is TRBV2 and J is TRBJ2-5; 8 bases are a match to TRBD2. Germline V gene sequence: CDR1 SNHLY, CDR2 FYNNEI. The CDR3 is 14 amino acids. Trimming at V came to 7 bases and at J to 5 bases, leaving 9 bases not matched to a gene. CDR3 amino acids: CASTSGGAGETQYF. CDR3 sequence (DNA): TGTGCCAGCACATCGGGGGGGGCTGGGGAGACCCAGTACTTC. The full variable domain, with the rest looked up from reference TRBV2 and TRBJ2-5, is EPEVTQTPSHQVTQMGQEVILRCVPISNHLYFYWYRQILGQKVEFLVSFYNNEISEKSEIFDDQFSVERPDGSNFTLKIRSTKLEDSAMYFCASTSGGAGETQYFGPGTRLLVL.

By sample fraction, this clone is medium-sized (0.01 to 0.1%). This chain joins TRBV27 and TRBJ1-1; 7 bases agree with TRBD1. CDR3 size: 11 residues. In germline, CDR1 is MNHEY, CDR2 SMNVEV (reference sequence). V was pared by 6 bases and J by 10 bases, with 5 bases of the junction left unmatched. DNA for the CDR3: TGTGCCAGCAGAGTAGGACAGGTAGCTTTCTTT. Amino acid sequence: CASRVGQVAFF.

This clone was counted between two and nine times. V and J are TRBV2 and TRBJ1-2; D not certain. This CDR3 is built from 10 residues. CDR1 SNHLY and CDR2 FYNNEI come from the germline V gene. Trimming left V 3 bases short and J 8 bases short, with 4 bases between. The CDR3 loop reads CASSEMGYTF. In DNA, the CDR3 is TGTGCCAGCAGTGAGATGGGCTACACCTTC. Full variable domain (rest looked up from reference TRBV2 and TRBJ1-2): EPEVTQTPSHQVTQMGQEVILRCVPISNHLYFYWYRQILGQKVEFLVSFYNNEISEKSEIFDDQFSVERPDGSNFTLKIRSTKLEDSAMYFCASSEMGYTFGSGTRLTVV.

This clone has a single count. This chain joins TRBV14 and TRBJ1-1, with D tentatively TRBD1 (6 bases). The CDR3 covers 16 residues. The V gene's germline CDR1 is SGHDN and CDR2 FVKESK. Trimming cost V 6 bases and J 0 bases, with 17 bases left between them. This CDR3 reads CASRPRGPTMNTEAFF. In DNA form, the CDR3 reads TGTGCCAGCAGACCCAGGGGCCCAACTATGAACACTGAAGCTTTCTTT.

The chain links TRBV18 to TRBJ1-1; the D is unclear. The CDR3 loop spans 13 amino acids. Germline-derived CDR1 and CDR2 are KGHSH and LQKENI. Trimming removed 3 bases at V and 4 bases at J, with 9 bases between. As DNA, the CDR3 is TGTGCCAGCTCACCGGGTCCGGGCACTGAAGCTTTCTTT. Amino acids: CASSPGPGTEAFF.

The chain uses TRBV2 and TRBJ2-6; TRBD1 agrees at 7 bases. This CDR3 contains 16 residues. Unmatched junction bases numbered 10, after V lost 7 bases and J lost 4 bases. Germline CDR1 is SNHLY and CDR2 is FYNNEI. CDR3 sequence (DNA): TGTGCCAGCACTGGGGACAGTCCTCTCGGGGCCAACGTCCTGACTTTC. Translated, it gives CASTGDSPLGANVLTF. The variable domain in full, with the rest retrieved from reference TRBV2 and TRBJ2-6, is EPEVTQTPSHQVTQMGQEVILRCVPISNHLYFYWYRQILGQKVEFLVSFYNNEISEKSEIFDDQFSVERPDGSNFTLKIRSTKLEDSAMYFCASTGDSPLGANVLTFGAGSRLTVL.

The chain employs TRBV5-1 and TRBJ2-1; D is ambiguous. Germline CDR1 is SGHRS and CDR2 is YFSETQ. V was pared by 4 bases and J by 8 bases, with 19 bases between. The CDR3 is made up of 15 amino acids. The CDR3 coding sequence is TGCGCCAGCAGCCAAACCGGGCCTCTTTATGATGAGCAGTTCTTC. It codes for CASSQTGPLYDEQFF.

The CDR3 nucleotides are TGTGCTAGTGGTTTGCTACGGGGGGTCACCGGGGAGCTGTTTTTT. Translating gives CASGLLRGVTGELFF. V is TRBV12-5 and J is TRBJ2-2, with TRBD2 identical over 7 bases. The length of the CDR3 is 15 residues. Germline assignment: CDR1 LGHNT and CDR2 FRNRAP. V lost 2 bases to trimming and J lost 4 bases; unmatched junction nucleotides: 4.

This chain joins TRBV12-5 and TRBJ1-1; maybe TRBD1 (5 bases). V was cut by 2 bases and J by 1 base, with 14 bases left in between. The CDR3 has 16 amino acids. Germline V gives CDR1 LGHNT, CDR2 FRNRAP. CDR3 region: CASGLRGTVGNTEAFF. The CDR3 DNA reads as TGTGCTAGTGGTTTGAGAGGGACGGTAGGGAACACTGAAGCTTTCTTT.